This T cell receptor beta chain was profiled in a study of early T cells in non-severe SARS-CoV-2 infection. Study context: Chains were unpaired, as sequencing was done on bulk RNA from unsorted whole blood. Study results and caveats: In VDJdb matching, anti-spike CD8 responses were favored while private and CD4 specificities went missing.

This clonotype appeared a few times. Its antigen is as yet unknown. This CDR3 region has 14 residues. V lost 1 base, J lost 4 bases, and 7 bases lay in between. The germline gives CDR1 LGHDT, CDR2 YNNKEL (reference sequence). Each single cDNA molecule received a unique molecular identifier. One entry per CDR3 protein results from TCRdb running MiXCR on the 5' RACE reads. The sample shows tens of thousands of distinct CDR3 sequences, around 10% of them seen only once. J is TRBJ1-4 and V is TRBV3-1; D is perhaps TRBD1 (5 bases). The starting material was whole blood, obtained at baseline. This clonotype originated in an adult who was a healthcare worker with PCR-confirmed SARS-CoV-2 infection or an uninfected control (not recorded which). The CDR3, as DNA: TGTGCCAGCAGCCAAGGACAGAATAATGAAAAACTGTTTTTT. Residues: CASSQGQNNEKLFF.